The TCR beta chain under discussion was sequenced for a study of OX40 agonist ivuxolimab in advanced cancers. Whole-study context: The group had a mean age of around 64 years, ranged from roughly 23 to 90, and was less than 85% male. Regarding the study as a whole: CD8+ T cells (on average) carried more expanded clones than CD4+ T cells.

Worth noting for this clone: Antigen specificity is unknown.

Produced via immunoSEQ multiplex PCR; TCRdb's table is partial and in-frame only. Among 29,000 or so clones listed, approximately 90% were seen once. The sequence was obtained from an adult with an advanced solid tumor such as melanoma, head and neck, liver or kidney cancer. The material sequenced was CD4+ or CD8+ T cells sorted from blood, taken in a trial of the OX40 agonist ivuxolimab.

The CDR3 DNA reads as TGTGCCAGCAGTTTATCGGGCCACAATCAGCCCCAGCATTTT. It specifies CASSLSGHNQPQHF. The chain is built from TRBV27 and TRBJ1-5; D is unclear. Germline V gives CDR1 MNHEY, CDR2 SMNVEV (reference sequence). Between the trimmed V and J ends, which lost 0 bases and 3 bases, there was a span of 6 bases. The CDR3 contains 14 residues.